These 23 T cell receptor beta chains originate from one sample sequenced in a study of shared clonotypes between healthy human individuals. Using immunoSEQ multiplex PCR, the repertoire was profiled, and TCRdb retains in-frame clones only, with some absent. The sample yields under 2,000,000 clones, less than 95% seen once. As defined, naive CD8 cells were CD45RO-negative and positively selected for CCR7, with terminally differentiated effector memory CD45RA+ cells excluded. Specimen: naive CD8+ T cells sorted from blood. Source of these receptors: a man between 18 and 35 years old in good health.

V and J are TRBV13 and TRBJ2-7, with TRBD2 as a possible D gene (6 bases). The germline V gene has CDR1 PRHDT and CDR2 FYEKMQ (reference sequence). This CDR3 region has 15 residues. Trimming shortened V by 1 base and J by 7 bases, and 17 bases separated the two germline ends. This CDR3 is CASSLELAGLGEQYF. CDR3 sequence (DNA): TGTGCCAGCAGCTTAGAGCTCGCGGGACTCGGAGAGCAGTACTTC.

The DNA of the CDR3 is TGTGCCAGCAGCTTAGGGACAATTTCCTACACCTTC. It encodes CASSLGTISYTF. This sequence joins TRBV7-9 and TRBJ1-2; weak D call: TRBD1 (5 bases). This CDR3 is built from 12 residues. Germline CDR1 is SEHNR and CDR2 is FQNEAQ (reference sequence). The ends were cut back, 1 base at V and 10 bases at J, with 10 bases in the middle.

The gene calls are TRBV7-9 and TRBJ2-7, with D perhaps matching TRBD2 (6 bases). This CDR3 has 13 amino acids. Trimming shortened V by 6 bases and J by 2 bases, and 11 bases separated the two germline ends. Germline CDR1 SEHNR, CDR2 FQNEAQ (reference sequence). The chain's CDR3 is CASRLGGAYEQYF. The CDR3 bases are TGTGCCAGCAGATTGGGGGGAGCCTACGAGCAGTACTTC.

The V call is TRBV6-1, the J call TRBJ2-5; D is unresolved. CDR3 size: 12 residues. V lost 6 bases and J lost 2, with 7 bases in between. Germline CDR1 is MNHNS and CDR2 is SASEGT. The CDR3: CASSTVQETQYF. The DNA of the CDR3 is TGTGCCAGCAGCACAGTACAAGAGACCCAGTACTTC.

DNA for the CDR3: TGTGCCAGCAGTACTACTAGCGGGAGCGCCTACGAGCAGTACTTC. Its translation is CASSTTSGSAYEQYF. The chain combines TRBV7-6 with TRBJ2-7, with 11 bases matching TRBD2. J lost 2 bases, V lost 6 bases, and 6 bases had no gene match. The CDR3 is 15 residues long. Germline V gene sequence: CDR1 SGHVS, CDR2 FNYEAQ. Based on the CDR3 plus reference TRBV7-6 and TRBJ2-7, the full variable domain is GAGVSQSPRYKVTKRGQDVALRCDPISGHVSLYWYRQALGQGPEFLTYFNYEAQQDKSGLPNDRFSAERPEGSISTLTIQRTEQRDSAMYRCASSTTSGSAYEQYFGPGTRLTVT.

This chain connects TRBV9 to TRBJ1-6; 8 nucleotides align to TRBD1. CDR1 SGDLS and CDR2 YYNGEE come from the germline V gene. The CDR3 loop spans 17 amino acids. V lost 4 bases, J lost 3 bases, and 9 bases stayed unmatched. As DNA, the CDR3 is TGTGCCAGCAGCCCCTGGGGGGGGACAGGCTATAATTCACCCCTCCACTTT. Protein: CASSPWGGTGYNSPLHF.

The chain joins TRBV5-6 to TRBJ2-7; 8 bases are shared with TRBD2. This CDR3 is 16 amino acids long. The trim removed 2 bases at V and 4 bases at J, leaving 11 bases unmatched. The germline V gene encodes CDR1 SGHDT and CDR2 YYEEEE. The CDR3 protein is CASSLMVRGARYEQYF. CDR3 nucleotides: TGTGCCAGCAGCTTAATGGTGCGGGGGGCTCGGTACGAGCAGTACTTC.

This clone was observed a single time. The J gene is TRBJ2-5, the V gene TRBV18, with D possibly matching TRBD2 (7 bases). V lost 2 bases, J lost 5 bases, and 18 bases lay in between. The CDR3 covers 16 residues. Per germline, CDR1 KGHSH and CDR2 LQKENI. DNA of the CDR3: TGTGCCAGCTCACCATTAATTGGCCGGGGGGCGGAGACCCAGTACTTC. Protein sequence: CASSPLIGRGAETQYF.

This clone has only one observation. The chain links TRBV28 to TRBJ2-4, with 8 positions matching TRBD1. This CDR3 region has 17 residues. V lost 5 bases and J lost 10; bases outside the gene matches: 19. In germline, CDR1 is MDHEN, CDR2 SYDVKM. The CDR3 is CASSQLPGTGASGIQYF. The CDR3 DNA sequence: TGTGCCAGCAGTCAACTCCCCGGGACAGGTGCCTCGGGTATTCAGTACTTC.

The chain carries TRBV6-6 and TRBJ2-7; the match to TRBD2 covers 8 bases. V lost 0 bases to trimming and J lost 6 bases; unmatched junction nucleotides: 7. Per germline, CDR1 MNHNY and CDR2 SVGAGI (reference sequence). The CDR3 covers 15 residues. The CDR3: CASSYSSGGAGEQYF. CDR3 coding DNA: TGTGCCAGCAGTTACTCTTCCGGGGGGGCGGGCGAGCAGTACTTC.

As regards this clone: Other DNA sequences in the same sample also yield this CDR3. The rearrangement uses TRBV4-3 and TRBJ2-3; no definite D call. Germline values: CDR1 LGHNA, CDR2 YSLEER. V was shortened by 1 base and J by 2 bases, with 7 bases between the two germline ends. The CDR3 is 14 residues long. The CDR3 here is CASSQGILTDTQYF. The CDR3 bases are TGCGCCAGCAGCCAAGGGATCCTCACAGATACGCAGTATTTT.

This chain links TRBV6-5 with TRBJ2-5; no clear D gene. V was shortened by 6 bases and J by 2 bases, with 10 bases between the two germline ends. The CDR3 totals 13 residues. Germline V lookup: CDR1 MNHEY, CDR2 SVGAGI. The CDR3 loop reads CASSGEAQETQYF. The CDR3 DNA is TGTGCCAGCAGCGGAGAGGCTCAAGAGACCCAGTACTTC.

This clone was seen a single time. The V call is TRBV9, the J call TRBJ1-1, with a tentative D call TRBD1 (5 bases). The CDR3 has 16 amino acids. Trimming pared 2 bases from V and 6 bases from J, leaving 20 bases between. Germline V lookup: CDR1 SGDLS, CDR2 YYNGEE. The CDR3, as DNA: TGTGCCAGCAGCGTCGCCGGGACTCAGGGTTGGGCTGAAGCTTTCTTT. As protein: CASSVAGTQGWAEAFF.

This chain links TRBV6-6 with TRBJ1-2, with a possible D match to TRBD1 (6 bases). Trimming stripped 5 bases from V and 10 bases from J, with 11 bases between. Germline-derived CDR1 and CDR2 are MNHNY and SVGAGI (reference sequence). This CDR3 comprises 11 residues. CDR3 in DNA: TGTGCCAGCAGTGCAGGGGAAGACTACACCTTC. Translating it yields CASSAGEDYTF.

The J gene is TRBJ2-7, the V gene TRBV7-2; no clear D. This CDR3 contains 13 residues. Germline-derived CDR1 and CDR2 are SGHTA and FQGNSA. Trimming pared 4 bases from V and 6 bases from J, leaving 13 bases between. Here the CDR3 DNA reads TGTGCCAGCAGCTCCCGGCCTACCGGCGAGCAGTACTTC. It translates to CASSSRPTGEQYF.

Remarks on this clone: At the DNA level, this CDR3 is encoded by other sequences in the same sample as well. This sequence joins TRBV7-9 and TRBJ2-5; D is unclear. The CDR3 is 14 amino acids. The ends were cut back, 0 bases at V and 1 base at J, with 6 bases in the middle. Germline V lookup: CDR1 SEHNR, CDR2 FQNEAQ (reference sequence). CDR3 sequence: CASSLAGTQETQYF. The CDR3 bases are TGTGCCAGCAGCTTAGCAGGCACCCAAGAGACCCAGTACTTC.

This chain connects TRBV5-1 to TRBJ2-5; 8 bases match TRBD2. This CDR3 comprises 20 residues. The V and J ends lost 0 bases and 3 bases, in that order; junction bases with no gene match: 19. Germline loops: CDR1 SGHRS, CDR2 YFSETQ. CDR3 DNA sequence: TGCGCCAGCAGCTTGGAATCCCCCGCCGGGGGACGGCGGGGGGAAGAGACCCAGTACTTC. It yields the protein CASSLESPAGGRRGEETQYF.

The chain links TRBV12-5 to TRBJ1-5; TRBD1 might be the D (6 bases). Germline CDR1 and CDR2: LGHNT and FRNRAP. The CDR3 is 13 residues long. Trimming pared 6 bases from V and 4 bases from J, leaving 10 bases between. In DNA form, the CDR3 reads TGTGCTAGTGGGGACAGAACAAATCAGCCCCAGCATTTT. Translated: CASGDRTNQPQHF.

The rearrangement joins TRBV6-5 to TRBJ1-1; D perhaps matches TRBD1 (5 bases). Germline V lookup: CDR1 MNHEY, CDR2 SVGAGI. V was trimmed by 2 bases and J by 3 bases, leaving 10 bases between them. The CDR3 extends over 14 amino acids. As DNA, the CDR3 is TGTGCCAGCAGTTACCAGGGTTCGTACACTGAAGCTTTCTTT. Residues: CASSYQGSYTEAFF.

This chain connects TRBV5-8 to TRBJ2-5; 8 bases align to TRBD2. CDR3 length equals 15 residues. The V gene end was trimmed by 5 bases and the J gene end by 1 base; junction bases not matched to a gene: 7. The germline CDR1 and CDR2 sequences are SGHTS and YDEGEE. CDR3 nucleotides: TGTGCCAGCAGAGGTACGGGGGGGTCCCAAGAGACCCAGTACTTC. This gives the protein CASRGTGGSQETQYF.

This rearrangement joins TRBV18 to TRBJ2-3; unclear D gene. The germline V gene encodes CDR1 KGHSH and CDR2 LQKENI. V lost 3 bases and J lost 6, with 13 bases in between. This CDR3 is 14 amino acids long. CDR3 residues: CASSPTLQWDTQYF. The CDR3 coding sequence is TGTGCCAGCTCACCTACCCTACAATGGGATACGCAGTATTTT.

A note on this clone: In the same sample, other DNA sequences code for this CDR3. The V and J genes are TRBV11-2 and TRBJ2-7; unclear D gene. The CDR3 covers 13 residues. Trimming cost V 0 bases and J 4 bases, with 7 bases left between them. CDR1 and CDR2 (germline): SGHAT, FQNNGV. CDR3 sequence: CASSLDGSYEQYF. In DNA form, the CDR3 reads TGTGCCAGCAGCTTAGACGGGTCATACGAGCAGTACTTC.

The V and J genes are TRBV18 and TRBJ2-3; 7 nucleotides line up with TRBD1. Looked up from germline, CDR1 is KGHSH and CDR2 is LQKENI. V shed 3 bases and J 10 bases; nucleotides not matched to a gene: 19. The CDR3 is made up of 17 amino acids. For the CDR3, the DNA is TGTGCCAGCTCACCTTACAGGGGAAGGACAATGATAGACGCGCAGTATTTT. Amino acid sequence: CASSPYRGRTMIDAQYF.